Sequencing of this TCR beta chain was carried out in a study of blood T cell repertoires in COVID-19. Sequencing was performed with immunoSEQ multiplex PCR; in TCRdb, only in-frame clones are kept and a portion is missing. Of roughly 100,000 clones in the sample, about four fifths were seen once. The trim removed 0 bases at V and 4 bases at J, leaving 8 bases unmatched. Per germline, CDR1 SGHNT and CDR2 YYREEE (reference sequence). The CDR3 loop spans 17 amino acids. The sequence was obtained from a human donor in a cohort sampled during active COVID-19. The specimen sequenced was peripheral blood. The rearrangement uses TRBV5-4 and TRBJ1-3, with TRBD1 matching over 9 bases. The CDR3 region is CASSLGTGAQRGNTIYF. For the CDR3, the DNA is TGTGCCAGCAGCTTGGGGACAGGGGCCCAACGGGGAAACACCATATATTTT.